This TCR beta chain was documented in a study of T cell responses to AZD1222 COVID-19 vaccine. Produced via immunoSEQ multiplex PCR; TCRdb's table is partial and in-frame only. The table has 95,000 to 150,000 clones, approximately 88% seen once. The germline V gene has CDR1 MNHNS and CDR2 SASEGT. The CDR3 consists of 14 residues. Trimming cost V 6 bases and J 7 bases; bases outside gene matches: 9. The source is an adult in good health. The chain combines TRBV6-1 with TRBJ1-1; the match to TRBD1 covers 9 bases. Sequences were derived from peripheral blood, sampled on day 0 of AZD1222 vaccination. For the CDR3, the DNA is TGTGCCAGCAGCCGCCGGGACAGGGTCGGTGAAGCTTTCTTT. Translation: CASSRRDRVGEAFF.